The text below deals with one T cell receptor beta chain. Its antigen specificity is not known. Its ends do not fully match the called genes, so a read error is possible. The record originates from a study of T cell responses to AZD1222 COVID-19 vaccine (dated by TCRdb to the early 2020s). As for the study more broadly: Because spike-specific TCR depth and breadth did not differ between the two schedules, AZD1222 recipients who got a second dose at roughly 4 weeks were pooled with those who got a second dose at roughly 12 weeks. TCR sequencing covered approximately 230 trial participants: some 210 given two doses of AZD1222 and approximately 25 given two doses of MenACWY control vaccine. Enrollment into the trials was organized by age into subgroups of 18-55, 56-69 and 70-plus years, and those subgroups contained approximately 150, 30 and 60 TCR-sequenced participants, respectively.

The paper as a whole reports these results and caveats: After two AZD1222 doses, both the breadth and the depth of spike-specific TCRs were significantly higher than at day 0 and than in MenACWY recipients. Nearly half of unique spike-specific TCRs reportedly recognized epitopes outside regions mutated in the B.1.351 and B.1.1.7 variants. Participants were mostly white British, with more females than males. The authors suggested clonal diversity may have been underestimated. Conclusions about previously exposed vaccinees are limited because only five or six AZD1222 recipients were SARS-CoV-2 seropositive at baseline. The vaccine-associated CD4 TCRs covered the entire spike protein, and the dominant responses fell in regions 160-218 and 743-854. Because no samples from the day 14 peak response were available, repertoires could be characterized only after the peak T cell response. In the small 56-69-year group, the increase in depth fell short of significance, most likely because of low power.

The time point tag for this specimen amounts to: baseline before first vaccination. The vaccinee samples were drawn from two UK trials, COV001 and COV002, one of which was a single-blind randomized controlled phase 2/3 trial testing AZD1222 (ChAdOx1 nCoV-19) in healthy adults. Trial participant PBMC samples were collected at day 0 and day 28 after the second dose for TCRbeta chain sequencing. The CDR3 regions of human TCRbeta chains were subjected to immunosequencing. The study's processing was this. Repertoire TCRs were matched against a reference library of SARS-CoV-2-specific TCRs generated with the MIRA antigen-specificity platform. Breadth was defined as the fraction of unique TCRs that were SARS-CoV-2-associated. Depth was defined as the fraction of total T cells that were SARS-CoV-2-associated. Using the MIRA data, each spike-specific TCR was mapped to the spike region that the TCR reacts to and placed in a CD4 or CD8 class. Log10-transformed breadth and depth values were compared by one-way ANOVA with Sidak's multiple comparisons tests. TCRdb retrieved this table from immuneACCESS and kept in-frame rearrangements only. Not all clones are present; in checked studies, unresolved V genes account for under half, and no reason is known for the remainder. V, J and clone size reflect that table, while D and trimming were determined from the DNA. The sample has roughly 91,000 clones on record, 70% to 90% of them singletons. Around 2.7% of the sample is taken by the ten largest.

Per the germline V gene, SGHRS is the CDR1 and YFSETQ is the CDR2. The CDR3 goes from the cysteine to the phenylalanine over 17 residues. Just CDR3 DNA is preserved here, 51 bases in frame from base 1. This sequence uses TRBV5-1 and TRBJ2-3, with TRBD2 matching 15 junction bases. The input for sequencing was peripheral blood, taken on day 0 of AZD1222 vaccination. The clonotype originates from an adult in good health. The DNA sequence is TGTGCCAGCAGCTTGGGACTAGCGGGAGGAGGCACAGATACGCAGTATTTT. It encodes CASSLGLAGGGTDTQYF.